The 7 T cell receptor beta chains presented below share a single source sample, sequenced in a study of cytomegalovirus exposure and HLA in healthy donors. A multiplex PCR was run with 60 Vbeta primers and 13 Jbeta primers. TCRdb keeps only in-frame clones here, not all; method: immunoSEQ multiplex PCR. The repertoire holds around 160,000 clones, with around 84% as singletons. Sequencing was done on a sample of PBMCs. The receptors were sampled from a male donor in good health and CMV-seropositive.

This clone was seen a single time. The genes are TRBV6-1 and TRBJ1-2, with TRBD1 identical over 7 bases. The J segment lost 8 bases and the V segment lost 2 bases, leaving 11 bases of the junction unmatched. This CDR3 comprises 15 residues. Germline CDR1 MNHNS, CDR2 SASEGT. CDR3 sequence: CASSEQGGVGTGYTF. The CDR3 coding sequence is TGTGCCAGCAGTGAACAAGGGGGCGTCGGAACGGGCTACACCTTC.

The gene calls are TRBV18 and TRBJ2-3; 15 nucleotides line up with TRBD2. Germline V CDR1 and CDR2: KGHSH, LQKENI. V shed 3 bases and J 5 bases; nucleotides not matched to a gene: 6. The CDR3 loop spans 17 amino acids. The CDR3, as DNA: TGTGCCAGCTCACCTCCTAAGGGACTAGCGGGAGGAGATACGCAGTATTTT. Residues: CASSPPKGLAGGDTQYF.

This clone was seen a handful of times. The chain is built from TRBV7-8 and TRBJ2-2; 9 nucleotides agree with TRBD1. CDR3 length equals 14 residues. The V gene end was trimmed by 4 bases and the J gene end by 6 bases; junction bases not matched to a gene: 3. The V gene's germline CDR1 is SGHVS and CDR2 FQNEAQ. CDR3: CASSSTGGAGELFF. The CDR3 DNA is TGTGCCAGCAGCTCGACAGGGGGGGCCGGGGAGCTGTTTTTT.

The table lists this clone with a count of one. The chain recombines TRBV6-1 with TRBJ1-5; 7 nucleotides align to TRBD1. The CDR3 is 14 residues long. Trimming cost V 3 bases and J 4 bases; bases outside gene matches: 3. Germline V gives CDR1 MNHNS, CDR2 SASEGT. The CDR3 nucleotides are TGTGCCAGCAGTGAGGGACAGAATAATCAGCCCCAGCATTTT. This sequence encodes CASSEGQNNQPQHF.

The chain is built from TRBV7-8 and TRBJ1-2; 7 bases fit TRBD1. V lost 0 bases to trimming and J lost 7 bases; unmatched junction nucleotides: 8. The CDR3 sequence is 15 residues long. CDR1 is SGHVS and CDR2 is FQNEAQ in the germline V gene. This CDR3 is CASSLASGGVGGYTF. CDR3 sequence (DNA): TGTGCCAGCAGCTTAGCCTCAGGGGGAGTAGGTGGCTACACCTTC. Using reference TRBV7-8 and TRBJ1-2 for the parts outside the CDR3, the full variable domain is GAGVSQSPRYKVAKRGQDVALRCDPISGHVSLFWYQQALGQGPEFLTYFQNEAQLDKSGLPSDRFFAERPEGSVSTLKIQRTQQEDSAVYLCASSLASGGVGGYTFGSGTRLTVV.

V and J are TRBV7-6 and TRBJ1-1, with no clear D. V dropped 2 bases and J dropped 6 bases, with 10 bases sitting between them. Germline-derived CDR1 and CDR2 are SGHVS and FNYEAQ. This CDR3 contains 13 residues. This CDR3 reads CASSLMRGAEAFF. CDR3 nucleotides: TGTGCCAGCAGCTTAATGCGAGGAGCTGAAGCTTTCTTT.

The V and J genes are TRBV4-3 and TRBJ1-2, with D perhaps TRBD1 (6 bases). The CDR3 has 18 residues. V was trimmed by 0 bases and J by 6 bases, leaving 23 bases between them. Looked up from germline, CDR1 is LGHNA and CDR2 is YSLEER. CDR3 protein: CASSQDSAAGASGDGYTF. CDR3 coding DNA: TGCGCCAGCAGCCAAGATTCTGCGGCAGGGGCCTCTGGAGATGGCTACACCTTC.